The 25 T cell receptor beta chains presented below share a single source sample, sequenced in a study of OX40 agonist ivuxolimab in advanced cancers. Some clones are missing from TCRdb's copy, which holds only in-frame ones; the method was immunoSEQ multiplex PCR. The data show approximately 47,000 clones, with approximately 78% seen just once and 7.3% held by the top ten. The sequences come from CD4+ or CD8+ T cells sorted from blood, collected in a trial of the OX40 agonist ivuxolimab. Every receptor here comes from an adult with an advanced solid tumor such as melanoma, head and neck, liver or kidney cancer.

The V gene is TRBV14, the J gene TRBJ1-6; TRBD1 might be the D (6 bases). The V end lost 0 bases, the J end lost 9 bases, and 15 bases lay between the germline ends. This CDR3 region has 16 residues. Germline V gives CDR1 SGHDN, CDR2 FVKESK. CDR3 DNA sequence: TGTGCCAGCAGCCAAGAACGACCAGGGGCGGGTTCACCCCTCCACTTT. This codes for CASSQERPGAGSPLHF.

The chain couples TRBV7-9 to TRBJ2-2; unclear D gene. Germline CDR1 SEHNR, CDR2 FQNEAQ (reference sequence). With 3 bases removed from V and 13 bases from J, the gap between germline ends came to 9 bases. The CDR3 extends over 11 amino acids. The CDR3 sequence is CASSFPGALFF. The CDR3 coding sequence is TGTGCCAGCAGCTTCCCAGGAGCGCTGTTTTTT.

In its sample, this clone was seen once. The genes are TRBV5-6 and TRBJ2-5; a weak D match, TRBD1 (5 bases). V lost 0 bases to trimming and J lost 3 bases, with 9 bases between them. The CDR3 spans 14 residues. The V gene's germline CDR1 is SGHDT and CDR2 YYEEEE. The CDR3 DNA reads TGTGCCAGCAGCTTGGGGGTCAGGGAAGAGACCCAGTACTTC. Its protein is CASSLGVREETQYF.

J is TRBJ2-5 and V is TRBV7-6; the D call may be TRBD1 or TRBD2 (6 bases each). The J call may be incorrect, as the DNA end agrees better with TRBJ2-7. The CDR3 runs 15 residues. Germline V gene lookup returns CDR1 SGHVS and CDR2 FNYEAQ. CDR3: CASSFRLGQHYEQYF. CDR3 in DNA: TGTGCCAGCAGCTTCAGACTAGGACAGCACTACGAGCAGTACTTC.

CDR3 loop: CASSSVTGDGYTF. The DNA for the CDR3 is TGTGCCAGCAGCTCAGTGACAGGGGACGGCTACACCTTC. The chain employs TRBV7-2 and TRBJ1-2; 8 nucleotides agree with TRBD1. The trim removed 4 bases at V and 8 bases at J, leaving 6 bases unmatched. Germline V gives CDR1 SGHTA, CDR2 FQGNSA. The CDR3 totals 13 residues.

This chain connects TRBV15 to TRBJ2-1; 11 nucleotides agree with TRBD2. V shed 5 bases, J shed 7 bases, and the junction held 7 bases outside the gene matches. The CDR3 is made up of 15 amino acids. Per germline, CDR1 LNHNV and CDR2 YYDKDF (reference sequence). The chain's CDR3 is CATSALAGVRNEQFF. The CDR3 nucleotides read TGTGCCACCAGCGCACTAGCGGGAGTGCGGAATGAGCAGTTCTTC.

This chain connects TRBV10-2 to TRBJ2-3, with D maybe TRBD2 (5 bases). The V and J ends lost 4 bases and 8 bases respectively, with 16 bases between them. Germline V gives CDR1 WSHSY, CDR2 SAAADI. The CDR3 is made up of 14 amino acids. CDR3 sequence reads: CASSVQDPSGTQYF. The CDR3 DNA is TGCGCCAGCAGTGTGCAGGACCCCAGCGGTACGCAGTATTTT.

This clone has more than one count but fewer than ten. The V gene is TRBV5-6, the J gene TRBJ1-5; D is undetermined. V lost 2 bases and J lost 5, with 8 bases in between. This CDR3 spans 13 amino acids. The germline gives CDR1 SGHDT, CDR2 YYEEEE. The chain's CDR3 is CASSFGRYQPQHF. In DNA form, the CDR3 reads TGTGCCAGCAGCTTTGGGCGGTATCAGCCCCAGCATTTT.

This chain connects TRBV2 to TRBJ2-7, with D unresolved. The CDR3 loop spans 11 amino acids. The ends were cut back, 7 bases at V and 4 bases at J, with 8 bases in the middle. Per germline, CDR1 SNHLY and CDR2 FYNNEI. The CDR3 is CASTPKYEQYF. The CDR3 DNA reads TGTGCCAGCACCCCCAAATACGAGCAGTACTTC.

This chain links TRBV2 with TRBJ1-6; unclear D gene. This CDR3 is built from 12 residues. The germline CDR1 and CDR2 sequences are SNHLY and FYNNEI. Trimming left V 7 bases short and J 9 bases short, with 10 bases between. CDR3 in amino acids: CASIGVRSPLHF. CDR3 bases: TGTGCCAGCATCGGGGTTCGTTCACCCCTCCACTTT. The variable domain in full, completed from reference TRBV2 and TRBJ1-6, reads EPEVTQTPSHQVTQMGQEVILRCVPISNHLYFYWYRQILGQKVEFLVSFYNNEISEKSEIFDDQFSVERPDGSNFTLKIRSTKLEDSAMYFCASIGVRSPLHFGNGTRLTVT.

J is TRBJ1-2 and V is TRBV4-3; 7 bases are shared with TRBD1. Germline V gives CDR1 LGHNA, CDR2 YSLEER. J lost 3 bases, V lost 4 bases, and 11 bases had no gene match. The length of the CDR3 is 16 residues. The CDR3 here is CASSPLGQGEDYGYTF. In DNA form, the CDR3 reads TGCGCCAGCAGCCCGTTGGGGCAGGGGGAGGACTATGGCTACACCTTC.

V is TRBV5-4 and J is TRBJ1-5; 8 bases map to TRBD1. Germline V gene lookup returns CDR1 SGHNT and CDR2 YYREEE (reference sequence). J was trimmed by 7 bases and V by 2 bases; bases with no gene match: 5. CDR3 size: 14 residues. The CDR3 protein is CASSFVTGEQPQHF. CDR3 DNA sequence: TGTGCCAGCAGCTTCGTGACAGGGGAGCAGCCCCAGCATTTT. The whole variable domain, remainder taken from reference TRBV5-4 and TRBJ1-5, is ETGVTQSPTHLIKTRGQQVTLRCSSQSGHNTVSWYQQALGQGPQFIFQYYREEENGRGNFPPRFSGLQFPNYSSELNVNALELDDSALYLCASSFVTGEQPQHFGDGTRLSIL.

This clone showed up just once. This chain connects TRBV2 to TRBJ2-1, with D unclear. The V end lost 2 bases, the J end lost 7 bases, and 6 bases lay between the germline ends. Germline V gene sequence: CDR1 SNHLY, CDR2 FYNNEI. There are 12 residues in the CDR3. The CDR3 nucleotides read TGTGCCAGCAGTGAACGGGTTAATGAGCAGTTCTTC. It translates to CASSERVNEQFF.

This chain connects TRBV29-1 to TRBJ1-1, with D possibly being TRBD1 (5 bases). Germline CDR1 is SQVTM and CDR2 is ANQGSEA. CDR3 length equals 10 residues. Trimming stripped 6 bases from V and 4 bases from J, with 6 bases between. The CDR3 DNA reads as TGCAGCGTAGGGGTCACTGAAGCTTTCTTT. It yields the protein CSVGVTEAFF.

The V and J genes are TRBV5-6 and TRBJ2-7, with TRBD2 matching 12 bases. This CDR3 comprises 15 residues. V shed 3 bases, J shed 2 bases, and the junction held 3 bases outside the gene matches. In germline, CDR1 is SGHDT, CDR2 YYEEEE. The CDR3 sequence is CASSSRLAGAYEQYF. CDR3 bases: TGTGCCAGCAGCTCAAGACTAGCGGGAGCCTACGAGCAGTACTTC.

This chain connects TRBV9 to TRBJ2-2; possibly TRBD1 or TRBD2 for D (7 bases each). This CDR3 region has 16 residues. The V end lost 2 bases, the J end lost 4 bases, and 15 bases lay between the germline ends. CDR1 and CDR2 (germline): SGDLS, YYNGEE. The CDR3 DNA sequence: TGTGCCAGCAGCGTCCGGGGGGACAGTAGCACCGGGGAGCTGTTTTTT. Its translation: CASSVRGDSSTGELFF.

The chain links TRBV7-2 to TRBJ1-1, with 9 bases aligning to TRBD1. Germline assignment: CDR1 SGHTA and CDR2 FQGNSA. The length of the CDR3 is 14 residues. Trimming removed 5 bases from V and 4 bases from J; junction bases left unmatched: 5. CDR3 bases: TGTGCCAGCAGCCACAGGGGGCGCGGCACTGAAGCTTTCTTT. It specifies CASSHRGRGTEAFF.

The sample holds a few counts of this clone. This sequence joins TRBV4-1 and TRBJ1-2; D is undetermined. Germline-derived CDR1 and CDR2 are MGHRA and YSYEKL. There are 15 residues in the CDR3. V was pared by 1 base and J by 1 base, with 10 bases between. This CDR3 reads CASSQVLIINYGYTF. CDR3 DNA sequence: TGCGCCAGCAGCCAAGTGCTCATCATTAACTATGGCTACACCTTC.

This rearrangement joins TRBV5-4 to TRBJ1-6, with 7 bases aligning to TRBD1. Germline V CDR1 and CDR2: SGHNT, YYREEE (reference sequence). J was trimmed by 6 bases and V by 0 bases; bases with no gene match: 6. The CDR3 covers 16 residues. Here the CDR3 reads CASSLASGGVNSPLHF. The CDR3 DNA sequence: TGTGCCAGCAGCTTGGCGTCAGGGGGAGTTAATTCACCCCTCCACTTT.

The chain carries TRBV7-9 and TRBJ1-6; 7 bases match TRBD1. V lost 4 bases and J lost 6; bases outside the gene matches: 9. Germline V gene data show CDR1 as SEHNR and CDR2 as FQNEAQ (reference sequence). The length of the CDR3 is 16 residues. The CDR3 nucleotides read TGTGCCAGCAGCTCAGAAACAGGGGACGGTAATTCACCCCTCCACTTT. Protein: CASSSETGDGNSPLHF.

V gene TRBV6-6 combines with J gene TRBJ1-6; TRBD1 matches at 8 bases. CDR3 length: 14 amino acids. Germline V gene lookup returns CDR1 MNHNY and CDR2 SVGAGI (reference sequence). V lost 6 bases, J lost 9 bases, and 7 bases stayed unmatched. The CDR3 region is CASSRDRSSSPLHF. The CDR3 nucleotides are TGTGCCAGCAGCCGGGACAGGTCGAGTTCACCCCTCCACTTT.

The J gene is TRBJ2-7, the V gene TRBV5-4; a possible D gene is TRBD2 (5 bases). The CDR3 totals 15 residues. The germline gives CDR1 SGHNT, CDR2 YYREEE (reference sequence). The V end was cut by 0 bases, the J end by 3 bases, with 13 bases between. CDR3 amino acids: CASSLEASTLYEQYF. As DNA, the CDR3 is TGTGCCAGCAGCTTGGAGGCTAGCACCCTCTACGAGCAGTACTTC.

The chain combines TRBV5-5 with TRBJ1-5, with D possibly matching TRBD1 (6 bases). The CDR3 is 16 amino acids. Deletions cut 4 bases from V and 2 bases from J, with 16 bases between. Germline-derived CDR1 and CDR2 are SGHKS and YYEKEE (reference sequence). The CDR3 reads CASSPSAYRGNQPQHF. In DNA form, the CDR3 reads TGTGCCAGCAGCCCCTCCGCGTACAGGGGCAATCAGCCCCAGCATTTT.

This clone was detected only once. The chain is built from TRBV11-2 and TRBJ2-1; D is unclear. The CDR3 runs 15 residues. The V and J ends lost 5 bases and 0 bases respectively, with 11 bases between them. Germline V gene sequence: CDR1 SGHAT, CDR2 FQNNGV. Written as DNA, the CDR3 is TGTGCCAGCAGCGGCGCCCTGAGCTCCTACAATGAGCAGTTCTTC. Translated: CASSGALSSYNEQFF.

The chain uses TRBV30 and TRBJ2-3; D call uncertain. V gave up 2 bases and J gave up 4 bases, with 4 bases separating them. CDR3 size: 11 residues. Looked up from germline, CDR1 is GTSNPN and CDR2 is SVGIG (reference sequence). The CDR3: CAWSRPDTQYF. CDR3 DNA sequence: TGTGCCTGGAGTAGGCCAGATACGCAGTATTTT.